Below, one TCR beta chain is given with its context. This clonotype turned up a few times. The antigen this receptor binds is unknown. The input lacks base qualities; no much larger clone sits a single base away. V is cut back by 0 bases and J by 3 bases, with 4 bases in the junction unmatched. The CDR3 runs 15 amino acids, cysteine and phenylalanine included. The kept DNA is CDR3 alone, 45 bases in frame from the first base. The germline V gene supplies CDR1 SGHRS and CDR2 YFSETQ. The treatment or condition label corresponds to: allogeneic hematopoietic cell transplantation with graft depleted of TCRalphabeta T cells and CD19 B cells. The transplant recipients were children given TCRalphabeta/CD19-depleted allogeneic hematopoietic cell grafts. The library was prepared using PCR. Sequenced using an Illumina HiSeq 2500. TCR libraries were prepared with molecular barcoding, using unique molecular identifiers to normalize TCRbeta repertoire quantification. Starting from the raw public reads, TCRdb applied fastp trimming at Q25, assembled clones with MiXCR and retained in-frame beta chains. Each entry merges the rows of one CDR3 protein and shows their most common DNA and genes. A total of 250,000 to 400,000 distinct CDR3 sequences appear in this sample, approximately 20% of them only once. Approximately 11% of the sample is held by the ten biggest clonotypes.

This sample is part of a study of T-cell reconstitution after alpha-beta-depleted transplantation in children (dated by TCRdb to about 2016). Looking at the study overall: T-cell immune reconstitution after TCRalphabeta/CD19-depleted allogeneic hematopoietic cell transplantation in children was quantitatively tracked in the study by means of TCR repertoire profiling. What the authors observed across the whole study: In some patients, high TCRbeta diversity at day 60 was attributed to recipient T cells and intrathymic progenitors that had survived conditioning. The frequencies of hyperexpanded clones fell over the following months, and after one year, T-cell counts and TCRbeta diversity were mostly attributed to newly produced T cells. The apparently early alphabetaT-cell count recovery about two months after transplant was reportedly dependent on only several hundred rapidly expanded clones derived from non-depleted graft cells.

The receptor was isolated from a male patient aged 10 to 17 who had a stem cell transplant for acute lymphoblastic leukemia, so the T cells may come from the graft donor. The sequencing used PBMCs, mostly from graft donor cells, collected 180 days after TCRalphabeta/CD19-depleted stem cell transplant. Recombination linked TRBV5-1 to TRBJ2-7; TRBD1 matches 9 bases in the middle. The CDR3 reads as follows: CASSLAGTGFYEQYF. The DNA sequence follows: TGCGCCAGCAGCTTGGCCGGGACAGGGTTCTACGAGCAGTACTTC. The CDR3 plus the reference TRBV5-1 and TRBJ2-7 genes for the other parts give the full variable domain: KAGVTQTPRYLIKTRGQQVTLSCSPISGHRSVSWYQQTPGQGLQFLFEYFSETQRNKGNFPGRFSGRQFSNSRSEMNVSTLELGDSALYLCASSLAGTGFYEQYFGPGTRLTVT.